This TCR beta chain was retrieved from a study of shared clonotypes between healthy human individuals. From germline, CDR1 is MDHEN and CDR2 SYDVKM. Trimming removed 5 bases from V and 0 bases from J, with 14 bases in between. CDR3 size: 15 residues. Generated by immunoSEQ multiplex PCR, the TCRdb table keeps only in-frame clones and is missing some. The sample yields 2 million to 2.5 million clones, 90% to 95% seen once. V is TRBV28 and J is TRBJ2-7; possible D gene TRBD1, 6 bases. The sequenced sample consisted of naive CD4+ T cells from PBMCs. The subset here: CD45RA+ positively selected. The clonotype was recovered from a man aged 18 to 30 in good health. Some clones in this sample may be carry-over from other donors' samples. CDR3 in DNA: TGTGCCAGCAGTCTTAGACAGGACCACTCCTACGAGCAGTACTTC. This encodes CASSLRQDHSYEQYF.